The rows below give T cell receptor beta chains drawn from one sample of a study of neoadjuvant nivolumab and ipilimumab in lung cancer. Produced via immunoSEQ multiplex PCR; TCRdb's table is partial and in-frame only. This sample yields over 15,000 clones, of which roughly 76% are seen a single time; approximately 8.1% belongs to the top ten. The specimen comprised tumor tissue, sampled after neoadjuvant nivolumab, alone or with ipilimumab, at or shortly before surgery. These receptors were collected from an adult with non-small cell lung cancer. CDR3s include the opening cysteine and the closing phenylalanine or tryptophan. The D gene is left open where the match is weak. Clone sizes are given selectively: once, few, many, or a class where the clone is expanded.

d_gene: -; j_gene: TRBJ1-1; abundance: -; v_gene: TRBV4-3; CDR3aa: CASSLTRGGNTEAFF; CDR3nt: TGCGCCAGCAGCCTAACGCGGGGCGGGAACACTGAAGCTTTCTTT
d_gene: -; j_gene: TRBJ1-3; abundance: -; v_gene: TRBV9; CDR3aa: CASSAHSGSGNTIYF; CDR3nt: TGTGCCAGCAGCGCCCACTCAGGGTCTGGAAACACCATATATTTT
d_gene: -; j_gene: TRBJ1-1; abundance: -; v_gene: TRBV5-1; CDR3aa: CASSTGQGMNTEAFF; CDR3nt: TGCGCCAGCAGCACGGGACAAGGAATGAACACTGAAGCTTTCTTT
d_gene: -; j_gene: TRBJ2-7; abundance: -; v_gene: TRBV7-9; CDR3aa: CASSFGGEQYF; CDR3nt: TGTGCCAGCAGCTTTGGGGGCGAGCAGTACTTC
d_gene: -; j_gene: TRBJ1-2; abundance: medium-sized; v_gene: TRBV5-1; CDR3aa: CASSLEQGSNYGYTF; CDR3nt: TGCGCCAGCAGCTTGGAACAGGGATCTAACTATGGCTACACCTTC
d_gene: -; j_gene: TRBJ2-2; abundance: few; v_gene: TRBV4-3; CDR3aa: CASSLAAANTGELFF; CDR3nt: TGCGCCAGCAGCCTAGCGGCTGCCAACACCGGGGAGCTGTTTTTT
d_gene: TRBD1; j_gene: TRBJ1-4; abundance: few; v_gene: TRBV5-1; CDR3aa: CASSLAGTGGSEKLFF; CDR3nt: TGCGCCAGCAGCTTGGCGGGGACAGGGGGGAGTGAAAAACTGTTTTTT
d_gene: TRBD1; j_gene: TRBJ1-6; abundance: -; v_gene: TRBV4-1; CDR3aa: CASSLPGQGAGNSPLHF; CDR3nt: TGCGCCAGCAGCCTTCCGGGACAGGGGGCGGGAAATTCACCCCTCCACTTT
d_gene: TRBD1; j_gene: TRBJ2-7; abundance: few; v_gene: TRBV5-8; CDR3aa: CASSSLRQGSYEQYF; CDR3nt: TGTGCCAGCAGCTCCTTACGACAGGGGTCCTACGAGCAGTACTTC
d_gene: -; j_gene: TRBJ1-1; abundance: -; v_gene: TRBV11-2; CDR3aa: CASSLGPLNTEAFF; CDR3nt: TGTGCCAGCAGCTTAGGTCCCTTGAACACTGAAGCTTTCTTT
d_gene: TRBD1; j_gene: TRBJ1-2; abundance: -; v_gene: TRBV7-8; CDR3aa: CASSPDRGPHGEGYTF; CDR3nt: TGTGCCAGCAGCCCAGACAGGGGACCCCACGGAGAGGGCTACACCTTC
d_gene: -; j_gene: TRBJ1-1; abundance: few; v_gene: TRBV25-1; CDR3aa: CASSDGLNTEAFF; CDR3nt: TGTGCCAGCAGTGACGGACTGAACACTGAAGCTTTCTTT
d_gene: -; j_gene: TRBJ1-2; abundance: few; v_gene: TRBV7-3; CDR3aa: CASSPNLLIRGYTF; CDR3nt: TGTGCCAGCAGCCCCAACTTACTTATTCGAGGCTACACCTTC
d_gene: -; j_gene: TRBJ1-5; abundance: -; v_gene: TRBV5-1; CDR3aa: CASSLEGEGQPQHF; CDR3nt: TGCGCCAGCAGCTTGGAGGGGGAAGGTCAGCCCCAGCATTTT
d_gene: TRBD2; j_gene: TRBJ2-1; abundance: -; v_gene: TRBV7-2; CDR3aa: CASKEAGGSYNEQFF; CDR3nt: TGTGCCAGCAAAGAAGCGGGGGGCTCCTACAATGAGCAGTTCTTC
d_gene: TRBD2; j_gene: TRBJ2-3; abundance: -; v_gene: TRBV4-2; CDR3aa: CASSQEGLAGPRTDTQYF; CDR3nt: TGTGCCAGCAGCCAGGAGGGACTAGCGGGGCCCCGCACAGATACGCAGTATTTT
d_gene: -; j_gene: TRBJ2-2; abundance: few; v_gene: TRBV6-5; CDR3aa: CASSYSGGEAGELFF; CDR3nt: TGTGCCAGCAGTTACTCCGGCGGGGAAGCCGGGGAGCTGTTTTTT